This TCR beta chain was documented in a study of blood T cell repertoires in COVID-19. Study-wide context: Acute and convalescent COVID-19 specimens originated in the United States, Italy and Spain.

Germline lookup yields CDR1 ENHRY and CDR2 SYGVKD. The CDR3 has 14 amino acids. Germline trimming cut 9 bases from V and 10 bases from J; bases unmatched to any gene: 15. Original data processing: Amplifying reference gene primers gave estimates of nucleated cell counts. Sequenced by immunoSEQ multiplex PCR; TCRdb stores in-frame clones only, minus some. The DNA was the basis for D and trimming; V, J and clone size are from that table. This table has over 200,000 clones, about 83% appearing once. The TCR was taken from a woman aged 45 to 65 with active or convalescent COVID-19. The chain employs TRBV10-3 and TRBJ2-1; TRBD2 matches at 7 bases. The specimen was peripheral blood. The CDR3 bases are TGTGCCATTTCGCTGGCGGGAGATATTCGGGAGCAGTTCTTC. Its translation: CAISLAGDIREQFF.